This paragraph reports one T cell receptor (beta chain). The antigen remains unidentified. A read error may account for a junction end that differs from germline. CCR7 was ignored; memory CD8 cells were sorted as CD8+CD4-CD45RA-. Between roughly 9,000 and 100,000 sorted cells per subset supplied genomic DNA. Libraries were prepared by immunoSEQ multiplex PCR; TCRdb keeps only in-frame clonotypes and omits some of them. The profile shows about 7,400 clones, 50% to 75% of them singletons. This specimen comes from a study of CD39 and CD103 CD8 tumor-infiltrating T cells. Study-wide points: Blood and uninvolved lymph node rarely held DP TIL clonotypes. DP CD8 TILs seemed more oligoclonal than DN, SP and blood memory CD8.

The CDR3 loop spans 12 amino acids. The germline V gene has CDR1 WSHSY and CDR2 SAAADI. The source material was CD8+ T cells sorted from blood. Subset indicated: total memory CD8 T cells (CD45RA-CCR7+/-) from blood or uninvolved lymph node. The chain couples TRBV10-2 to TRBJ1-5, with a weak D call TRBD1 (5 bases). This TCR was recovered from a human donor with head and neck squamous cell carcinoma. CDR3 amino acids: CASSEGTLYQYF. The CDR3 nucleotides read TGCGCCAGCAGTGAGGGGACGCTCTATCAATATTTT.